Below are 15 T cell receptor beta chains sequenced from a single sample in a study of blood T cell repertoires in COVID-19. Measured with immunoSEQ multiplex PCR; TCRdb has only the in-frame clones, and not every one. The sample shows a few hundred thousand clones, about 86% of them seen only once. The sequenced material came from PBMCs or T cells enriched from blood (not recorded which). The origin of the receptors is a young man with acute COVID-19.

This chain connects TRBV7-2 to TRBJ2-1; 10 positions match TRBD2. V shed 3 bases and J 9 bases; nucleotides not matched to a gene: 8. Germline CDR1 reads SGHTA; CDR2 reads FQGNSA. The CDR3 contains 15 residues. The CDR3 sequence: CASSFGLAGVSEQFF. The CDR3 DNA follows: TGTGCCAGCAGCTTCGGGCTAGCGGGAGTGAGTGAGCAGTTCTTC.

The gene calls are TRBV12-3 or TRBV12-4 and TRBJ2-1; D is possibly TRBD2 (5 bases). Trimming took off 11 bases at V and 6 bases at J, with 17 bases between the two ends. The CDR3 is made up of 13 amino acids. The CDR3 DNA follows: TGTGCCGTACAAGCCGGAGGTTTCAATGAGCAGTTCTTC. As protein: CAVQAGGFNEQFF.

About this clone: An end of the junction does not agree with germline; a read error may underlie this. The chain recombines TRBV5-1 with TRBJ2-4; D gene ambiguous. From germline, CDR1 is SGHRS and CDR2 YFSETQ. This CDR3 is 14 amino acids long. The CDR3 bases are TGTGCCAGCAGCTTGGATCTAGCCAAAAACATTCAGTACTTC. Translated: CASSLDLAKNIQYF.

The gene calls are TRBV7-8 and TRBJ1-4, with 11 nucleotides matching TRBD1. V lost 7 bases to trimming and J lost 3 bases; unmatched junction nucleotides: 7. Looked up from germline, CDR1 is SGHVS and CDR2 is FQNEAQ. The CDR3 consists of 16 residues. The CDR3 sequence is CASTTDRGRPNEKLFF. CDR3 DNA: TGTGCCAGCACCACGGACAGGGGGCGGCCTAATGAAAAACTGTTTTTT.

This chain links TRBV25-1 with TRBJ2-7, with D possibly being TRBD2 (5 bases). From germline, CDR1 is MGHDK and CDR2 SYGVNS. The CDR3 is 16 residues long. V was trimmed by 7 bases and J by 3 bases, leaving 22 bases between them. The CDR3 protein is CASTLLGGPRVYEQYV. In DNA, the CDR3 is TGTGCCAGCACCCTCCTCGGAGGACCCCGCGTCTACGAGCAGTACGTC.

This chain links TRBV15 with TRBJ1-4; TRBD1 matches 7 bases. Germline values: CDR1 LNHNV, CDR2 YYDKDF (reference sequence). The CDR3 is 15 residues long. V was pared by 2 bases and J by 7 bases, with 7 bases of the junction left unmatched. The CDR3 coding sequence is TGTGCCACCAGCAGATCCCGGGACAGCCTTGAAAAACTGTTTTTT. As protein: CATSRSRDSLEKLFF.

J is TRBJ2-7 and V is TRBV7-9; maybe TRBD2 (5 bases). CDR1 is SEHNR, CDR2 FQNEAQ, per germline (reference sequence). The CDR3 loop spans 14 amino acids. The V gene lost 1 base and the J gene lost 1 base, with 8 bases spanning the gap. The CDR3 sequence is CASSLGGDSYEQYV. The CDR3 DNA follows: TGTGCCAGCAGCTTAGGGGGAGATTCCTACGAGCAGTACGTC.

The V gene is TRBV2, the J gene TRBJ1-1; the D gene is possibly TRBD1 (5 bases). V was shortened by 6 bases and J by 0 bases, with 14 bases between the two germline ends. The CDR3 has 15 residues. CDR1 and CDR2 (germline): SNHLY, FYNNEI. For the CDR3, the DNA is TGTGCCAGCAGGGTGGTTGGGGGGTTGAACACTGAAGCTTTCTTT. This encodes CASRVVGGLNTEAFF.

The DNA of the CDR3 is TGTGCCAGCAGCCGGGACAGAGGTCGAAATCAGCCCCAGCATTTT. Its protein is CASSRDRGRNQPQHF. The chain recombines TRBV11-1 with TRBJ1-5; 7 positions agree with TRBD1. The CDR3 extends over 15 amino acids. Germline CDR1 reads SGHAT; CDR2 reads FQDESV (reference sequence). V trimming: 5 bases; J trimming: 4 bases; junction bases outside the gene matches: 8.

CDR3 sequence reads: CASSKSATNEKLFF. CDR3 bases: TGTGCCAGTAGTAAGAGTGCAACTAATGAAAAACTGTTTTTT. The rearrangement links TRBV19 to TRBJ1-4, with D unclear. CDR1 and CDR2 (germline): LNHDA, SQIVND (reference sequence). This CDR3 is 14 amino acids long. V gave up 4 bases and J gave up 0 bases, with 6 bases separating them.

The chain is built from TRBV24-1 and TRBJ1-1; TRBD1 matches 8 bases. CDR3 length: 12 residues. Germline assignment: CDR1 KGHDR and CDR2 SFDVKD. V was clipped by 2 bases and J by 11 bases; unmatched bases: 3. CDR3 sequence: CATSDSDRVAFF. Here the CDR3 DNA reads TGTGCCACCAGTGATTCGGACAGGGTTGCTTTCTTT.

This clone was counted between two and nine times. The V gene is TRBV6-2 or TRBV6-3, the J gene TRBJ2-1; 9 bases align to TRBD2. The length of the CDR3 is 14 residues. V lost 3 bases and J lost 9; bases outside the gene matches: 6. The V gene's germline CDR1 is MNHEY and CDR2 SVGEGT. The DNA of the CDR3 is TGTGCCAGCAGTTATAGTGCGCGGGAGGGTGAGCAGTTCTTC. Translation: CASSYSAREGEQFF.

This chain connects TRBV5-1 to TRBJ1-3, with 7 bases identical to TRBD1. Germline V gene data show CDR1 as SGHRS and CDR2 as YFSETQ. The CDR3 sequence is 15 residues long. V shed 4 bases and J 2 bases; nucleotides not matched to a gene: 6. This CDR3 reads CASSRETGAGNTIYF. The CDR3 DNA sequence: TGCGCCAGCAGCCGGGAAACAGGGGCTGGAAACACCATATATTTT.

The chain is built from TRBV19 and TRBJ1-6, with TRBD1 matching 7 bases. CDR1 is LNHDA, CDR2 SQIVND, per germline (reference sequence). The CDR3 has 15 amino acids. The ends lost 3 bases at V and 8 bases at J; junction bases unmatched: 7. The DNA for the CDR3 is TGTGCCAGTAGTATGGACAGGTCTAGGGATTCACCCCTCCACTTT. This gives the protein CASSMDRSRDSPLHF.

V is TRBV3-1 (or the pseudogene TRBV3-2) and J is TRBJ1-2; tentative D call: TRBD1 (6 bases). In germline, CDR1 is LGHDT, CDR2 YNNKEL (reference sequence). Trimming pared 2 bases from V and 4 bases from J, leaving 11 bases between. The CDR3 loop spans 14 amino acids. This chain's CDR3 is CASSQKDSIYGYTF. In nucleotides, the CDR3 is TGTGCCAGCAGCCAAAAGGACAGTATCTATGGCTACACCTTC.